This TCR beta chain was identified in a study of control samples from healthy donors and cancer patients. Only in-frame clones appear in the TCRdb table, and some are missing; sequencing was by immunoSEQ multiplex PCR. The sample records 150,000 to 200,000 clones, around 92% being singletons. This TCR came from a woman aged 40 to 50 in good health. The sample comprised blood.

Here the CDR3 reads CASSIEHRSYGYTF. The CDR3 DNA reads as TGTGCCAGTAGTATAGAACACCGCTCCTATGGCTACACCTTC. The gene calls are TRBV19 and TRBJ1-2; D gene uncertain. CDR3 length equals 14 residues. In germline, CDR1 is LNHDA, CDR2 SQIVND (reference sequence). Trimming took 0 bases from V and 4 from J, leaving 9 bases between them.